This T cell receptor (beta chain) was documented in a study of T-cell reconstitution after alpha-beta-depleted transplantation in children. Researchers prepared the TCRbeta library using unique molecular identifiers, the study reports. TCRdb re-called the PCR reads with MiXCR, one entry per CDR3 protein. The sample shows approximately 210,000 distinct CDR3 sequences, approximately 17% of them seen only once. The V and J ends lost 2 bases and 5 bases, in that order; junction bases with no gene match: 16. Germline V lookup: CDR1 SGHVT, CDR2 SQSDAQ. The CDR3 loop spans 19 amino acids. The source of this sequence is a male patient under 10 years old who had a stem cell transplant for acute lymphoblastic leukemia, so the T cells may come from the graft donor. Material: PBMCs, mostly from graft donor cells, obtained 360 days after TCRalphabeta/CD19-depleted stem cell transplant. V usage is TRBV7-4 and J usage is TRBJ1-1, with 11 bases fitting TRBD1. The CDR3 sequence is CASSLWSYGDRGIRTEAFF. CDR3 nucleotides: TGTGCCAGCAGCTTATGGAGTTACGGGGACAGGGGGATTAGGACTGAAGCTTTCTTT.